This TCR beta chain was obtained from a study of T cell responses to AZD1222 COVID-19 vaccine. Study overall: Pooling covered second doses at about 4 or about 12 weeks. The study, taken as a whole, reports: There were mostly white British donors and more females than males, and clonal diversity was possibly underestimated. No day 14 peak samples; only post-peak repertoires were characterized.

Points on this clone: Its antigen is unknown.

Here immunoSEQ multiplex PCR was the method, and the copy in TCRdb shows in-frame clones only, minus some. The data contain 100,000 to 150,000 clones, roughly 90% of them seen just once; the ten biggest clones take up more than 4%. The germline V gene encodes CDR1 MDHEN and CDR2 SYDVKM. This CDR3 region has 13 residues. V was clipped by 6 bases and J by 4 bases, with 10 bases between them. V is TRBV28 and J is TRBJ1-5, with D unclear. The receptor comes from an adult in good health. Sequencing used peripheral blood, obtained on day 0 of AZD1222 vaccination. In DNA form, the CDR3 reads TGTGCCAGCAGCAAACCACCTAATCAGCCCCAGCATTTT. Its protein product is CASSKPPNQPQHF.